These 5 T cell receptor beta chains share one sample of origin, sequenced in a study of blood T cell repertoires in COVID-19. Libraries were prepared by immunoSEQ multiplex PCR; TCRdb keeps only in-frame clonotypes and omits some of them. Here the sample spans 540,000 or so clones, approximately 91% being singletons. The sequenced sample consisted of peripheral blood. The origin of the receptors is a woman in her fifties or sixties with COVID-19, enrolled during active disease.

This chain uses TRBV10-2 with TRBJ2-7, with a possible D match to TRBD2 (5 bases). Per germline, CDR1 WSHSY and CDR2 SAAADI. V dropped 5 bases and J dropped 4 bases, with 18 bases sitting between them. The CDR3 loop spans 15 amino acids. CDR3 DNA sequence: TGCGCCAGCAGTAAAGAGACTACAAGTCTTTACGAGCAGTACTTC. The encoded protein is CASSKETTSLYEQYF.

This chain connects TRBV19 to TRBJ2-5; D is perhaps TRBD1 (6 bases). The CDR3 runs 15 residues. V was cut by 5 bases and J by 2 bases, with 15 bases left in between. Germline V lookup: CDR1 LNHDA, CDR2 SQIVND (reference sequence). The CDR3 protein is CASSPHRAPQETQYF. CDR3 sequence (DNA): TGTGCCAGTAGTCCGCACAGGGCTCCACAAGAGACCCAGTACTTC.

CDR3 amino acids: CASSDTGARNTIYF. CDR3 coding DNA: TGTGCCAGCAGCGATACAGGAGCCCGAAACACCATATATTTT. This chain connects TRBV13 to TRBJ1-3, with D possibly matching TRBD1 (5 bases). Germline values: CDR1 PRHDT, CDR2 FYEKMQ (reference sequence). The CDR3 is 14 residues long. Trimming cost V 5 bases and J 5 bases, with 13 bases left between them.

The V gene is TRBV6-5, the J gene TRBJ2-7; TRBD1 matches at 8 bases. J lost 1 base, V lost 6 bases, and 5 bases had no gene match. The germline V gene has CDR1 MNHEY and CDR2 SVGAGI. The CDR3 length is 14 residues. The CDR3 bases are TGTGCCAGCAGGGACAGGGACTCATCCTACGAGCAGTACTTC. Translating gives CASRDRDSSYEQYF.

J is TRBJ2-2 and V is TRBV4-1; TRBD2 matches at 7 bases. The V segment lost 4 bases and the J segment 4 bases; nucleotides outside the gene matches: 6. Germline lookup yields CDR1 MGHRA and CDR2 YSYEKL. The CDR3 contains 15 residues. The CDR3 protein is CASSPLGGTTGELFF. The CDR3 DNA reads TGCGCCAGCAGCCCCCTGGGGGGGACCACCGGGGAGCTGTTTTTT.